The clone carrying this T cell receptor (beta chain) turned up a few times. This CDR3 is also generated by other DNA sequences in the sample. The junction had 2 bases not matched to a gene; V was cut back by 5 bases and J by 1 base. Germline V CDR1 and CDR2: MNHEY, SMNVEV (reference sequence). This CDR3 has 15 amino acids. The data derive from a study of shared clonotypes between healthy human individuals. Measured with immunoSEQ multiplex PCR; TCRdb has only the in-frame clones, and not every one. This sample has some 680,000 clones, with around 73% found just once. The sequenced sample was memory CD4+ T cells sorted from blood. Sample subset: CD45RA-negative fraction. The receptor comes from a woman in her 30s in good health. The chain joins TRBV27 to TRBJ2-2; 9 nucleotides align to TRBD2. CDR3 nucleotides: TGTGCCAGCAGTATTAGCGGGAGGAACACCGGGGAGCTGTTTTTT. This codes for CASSISGRNTGELFF.